What follows are 8 T cell receptor beta chains derived from one specimen sequenced in a study of blood T cell repertoires in COVID-19. Profiling relied on immunoSEQ multiplex PCR, and the TCRdb table lists in-frame clones only, not all of them. The sample lists roughly 150,000 clones, roughly 78% occurring once. Sequenced input: peripheral blood. These receptors all come from a woman aged 60 to 75 with COVID-19, enrolled during active disease.

The V gene is TRBV18, the J gene TRBJ1-6, with 7 bases lining up with TRBD1. Per the germline V gene, CDR1 is KGHSH and CDR2 is LQKENI. V lost 3 bases to trimming and J lost 7 bases; unmatched junction nucleotides: 12. The CDR3 runs 17 residues. CDR3 residues: CASSPREVGTANSPLHF. The CDR3 bases are TGTGCCAGCTCACCCCGCGAAGTCGGGACAGCGAATTCACCCCTCCACTTT.

The chain recombines TRBV11-2 with TRBJ2-7; a possible D gene is TRBD2 (6 bases). V was clipped by 5 bases and J by 3 bases, with 14 bases between them. The CDR3 is 14 amino acids. CDR1 and CDR2 from the germline V gene are SGHAT and FQNNGV. The CDR3 protein is CASSLGTGVYEQYF. The CDR3 region has the DNA TGTGCCAGCAGCCTCGGGACGGGAGTCTACGAGCAGTACTTC.

This chain joins TRBV5-1 and TRBJ2-5, with D perhaps matching TRBD1 (6 bases). V was trimmed by 4 bases and J by 1 base, leaving 14 bases between them. Germline assignment: CDR1 SGHRS and CDR2 YFSETQ. The CDR3 is 15 residues long. The CDR3 is CASSVQGSRQETQYF. CDR3 coding DNA: TGCGCCAGCAGCGTACAGGGTTCTCGCCAAGAGACCCAGTACTTC.

V gene TRBV11-2 combines with J gene TRBJ2-5; D unresolved. Trimming pared 2 bases from V and 2 bases from J, leaving 6 bases between. The germline V gene has CDR1 SGHAT and CDR2 FQNNGV. The CDR3 totals 13 residues. This CDR3 is CASSLIRQETQYF. The CDR3 DNA reads TGTGCCAGCAGCTTAATACGGCAAGAGACCCAGTACTTC.

This clone has only a few counts. The chain carries TRBV6-6 and TRBJ1-2, with TRBD1 matching 10 bases. V dropped 2 bases and J dropped 2; count of bases not matched to a gene: 2. Germline CDR1 MNHNY, CDR2 SVGAGI (reference sequence). The CDR3 length is 15 residues. The CDR3 reads CASSYGTGDNYGYTF. The DNA of the CDR3 is TGTGCCAGCAGTTACGGGACAGGGGACAACTATGGCTACACCTTC.

This clone has more than one count but fewer than ten. The chain recombines TRBV28 with TRBJ1-1; TRBD1 agrees at 10 bases. The CDR3 has 15 amino acids. Trimming removed 1 base from V and 3 bases from J; junction bases left unmatched: 2. Germline V gene lookup returns CDR1 MDHEN and CDR2 SYDVKM. The CDR3: CASSLFGTGDTEAFF. The CDR3 coding sequence is TGTGCCAGCAGTTTATTTGGGACAGGGGACACTGAAGCTTTCTTT.

The chain carries TRBV6-5 and TRBJ1-1; D may be TRBD1 (5 bases). This CDR3 is 14 amino acids long. In germline, CDR1 is MNHEY, CDR2 SVGAGI. V gave up 3 bases and J gave up 6 bases, with 14 bases separating them. The CDR3 protein is CASSYRGISAEAFF. In DNA, the CDR3 is TGTGCCAGCAGTTATCGGGGGATAAGCGCTGAAGCTTTCTTT.

A few counts support this clone. The chain employs TRBV2 and TRBJ2-7; D not certain. Trimming pared 8 bases from V and 0 bases from J, leaving 8 bases between. Per germline, CDR1 SNHLY and CDR2 FYNNEI. The CDR3 covers 12 residues. The CDR3 region is CASGALSYEQYV. CDR3 nucleotide sequence: TGTGCCAGCGGTGCTCTCTCCTACGAGCAGTACGTC.